Listed here are 4 T cell receptor beta chains from one sample, sequenced in a study of blood T cell repertoires in COVID-19. The table came from immunoSEQ multiplex PCR; TCRdb's copy has only in-frame clones and leaves some out. The sample lists approximately 290,000 clones; over 75% were seen once. The source material was PBMCs or T cells enriched from blood (not recorded which). The source is a woman aged 25 to 39 who had recovered from COVID-19.

This clone was counted once. J is TRBJ2-3 and V is TRBV7-2; tentatively, D is TRBD2 (5 bases). V was clipped by 0 bases and J by 5 bases, with 12 bases between them. Germline values: CDR1 SGHTA, CDR2 FQGNSA. The CDR3 spans 15 residues. The CDR3 nucleotides read TGTGCCAGCAGCTTAGCGGGGAGCGGCGTAGATACGCAGTATTTT. Its protein is CASSLAGSGVDTQYF.

This clone was observed once. The CDR3 spells CASSFYWTRGHTEAFF. CDR3 DNA: TGTGCCAGCAGTTTTTATTGGACAAGGGGGCACACTGAAGCTTTCTTT. The chain combines TRBV28 with TRBJ1-1; 7 bases match TRBD1. The CDR3 totals 16 residues. V gave up 3 bases and J gave up 3 bases; unmatched junction bases: 10. The germline V gene encodes CDR1 MDHEN and CDR2 SYDVKM.

The rearrangement links TRBV7-9 to TRBJ2-5; 7 nucleotides agree with TRBD2. Trimming cost V 4 bases and J 5 bases; bases outside gene matches: 7. The CDR3 covers 14 residues. The germline gives CDR1 SEHNR, CDR2 FQNEAQ (reference sequence). The CDR3 nucleotides are TGTGCCAGCAGCTACGCTAGCGGACGGGAGACCCAGTACTTC. It translates to CASSYASGRETQYF.

The sample holds one count of this clone. V and J are TRBV28 and TRBJ2-7, with TRBD2 matching 10 bases. The CDR3 loop spans 15 amino acids. Losses at the gene ends were 6 bases for V and 6 bases for J; bases not matched to a gene: 11. Germline assignment: CDR1 MDHEN and CDR2 SYDVKM. The chain's CDR3 is CASSSSSGRIREQYF. CDR3 DNA: TGTGCCAGCAGCTCATCTAGCGGGAGAATCCGCGAGCAGTACTTC. The full variable domain, in which reference TRBV28 and TRBJ2-7 provide the parts outside the CDR3, is DVKVTQSSRYLVKRTGEKVFLECVQDMDHENMFWYRQDPGLGLRLIYFSYDVKMKEKGDIPEGYSVSREKKERFSLILESASTNQTSMYLCASSSSSGRIREQYFGPGTRLTVT.